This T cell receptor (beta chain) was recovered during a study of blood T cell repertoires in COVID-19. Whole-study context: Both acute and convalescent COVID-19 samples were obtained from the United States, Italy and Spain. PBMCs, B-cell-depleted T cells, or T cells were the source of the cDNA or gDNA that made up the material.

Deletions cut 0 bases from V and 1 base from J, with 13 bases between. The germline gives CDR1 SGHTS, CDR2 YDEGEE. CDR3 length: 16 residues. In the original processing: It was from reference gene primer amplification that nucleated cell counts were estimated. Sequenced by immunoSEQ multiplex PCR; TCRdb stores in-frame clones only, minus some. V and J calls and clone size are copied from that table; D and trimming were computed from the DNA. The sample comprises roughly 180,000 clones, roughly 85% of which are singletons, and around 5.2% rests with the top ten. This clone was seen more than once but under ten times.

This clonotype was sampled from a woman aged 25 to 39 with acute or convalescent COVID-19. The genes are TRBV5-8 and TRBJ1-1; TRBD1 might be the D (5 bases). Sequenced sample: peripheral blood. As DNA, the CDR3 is TGTGCCAGCAGCTTGGCCGGGGGACGGTGGAACACTGAAGCTTTCTTT. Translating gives CASSLAGGRWNTEAFF.